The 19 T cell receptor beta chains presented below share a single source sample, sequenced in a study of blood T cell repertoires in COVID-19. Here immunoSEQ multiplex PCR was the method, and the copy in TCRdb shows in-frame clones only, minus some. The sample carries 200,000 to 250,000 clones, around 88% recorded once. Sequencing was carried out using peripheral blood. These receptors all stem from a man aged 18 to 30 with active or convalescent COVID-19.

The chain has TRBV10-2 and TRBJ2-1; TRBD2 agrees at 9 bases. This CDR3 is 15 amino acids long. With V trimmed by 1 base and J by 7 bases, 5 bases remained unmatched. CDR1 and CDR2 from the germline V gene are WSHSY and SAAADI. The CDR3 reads CASSEFGGRGNEQFF. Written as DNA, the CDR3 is TGCGCCAGCAGTGAGTTTGGCGGGAGGGGAAATGAGCAGTTCTTC.

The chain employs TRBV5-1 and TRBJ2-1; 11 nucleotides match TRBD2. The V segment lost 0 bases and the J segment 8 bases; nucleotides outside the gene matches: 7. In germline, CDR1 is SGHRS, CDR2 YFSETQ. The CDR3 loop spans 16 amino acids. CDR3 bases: TGCGCCAGCAGCTTGGCCCCGGGACTAGCGGCGGATGAGCAGTTCTTC. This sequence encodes CASSLAPGLAADEQFF.

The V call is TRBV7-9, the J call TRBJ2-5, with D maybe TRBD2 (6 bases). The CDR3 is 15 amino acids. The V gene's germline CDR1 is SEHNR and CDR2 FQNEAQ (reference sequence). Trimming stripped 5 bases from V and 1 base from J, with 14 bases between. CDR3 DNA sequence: TGTGCCAGCAGCGTAACCACCGGGAGCCAAGAGACCCAGTACTTC. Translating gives CASSVTTGSQETQYF.

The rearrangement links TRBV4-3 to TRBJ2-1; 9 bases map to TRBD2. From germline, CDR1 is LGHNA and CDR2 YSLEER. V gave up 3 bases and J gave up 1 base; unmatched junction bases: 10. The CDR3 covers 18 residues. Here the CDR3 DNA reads TGCGCCAGCAGCCACAAGACCCCGCGGGAGGGGTCCTACAATGAGCAGTTCTTC. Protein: CASSHKTPREGSYNEQFF.

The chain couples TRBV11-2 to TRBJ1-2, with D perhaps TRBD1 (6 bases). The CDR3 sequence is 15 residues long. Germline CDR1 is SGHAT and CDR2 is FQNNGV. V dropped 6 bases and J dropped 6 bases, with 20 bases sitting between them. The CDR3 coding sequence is TGTGCCAGCAGTCAGAGGGAGGGGGACCCGGATGGCTACACCTTC. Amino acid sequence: CASSQREGDPDGYTF. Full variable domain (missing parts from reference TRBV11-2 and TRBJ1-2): EAGVAQSPRYKIIEKRQSVAFWCNPISGHATLYWYQQILGQGPKLLIQFQNNGVVDDSQLPKDRFSAERLKGVDSTLKIQPAKLEDSAVYLCASSQREGDPDGYTFGSGTRLTVV.

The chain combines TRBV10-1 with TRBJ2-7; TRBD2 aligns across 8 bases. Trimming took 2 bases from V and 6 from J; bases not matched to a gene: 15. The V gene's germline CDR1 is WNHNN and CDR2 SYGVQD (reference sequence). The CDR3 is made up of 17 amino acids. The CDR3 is CASSEGIAGSYGAEQYF. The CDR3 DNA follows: TGCGCCAGCAGTGAGGGAATAGCGGGATCCTACGGAGCCGAGCAGTACTTC.

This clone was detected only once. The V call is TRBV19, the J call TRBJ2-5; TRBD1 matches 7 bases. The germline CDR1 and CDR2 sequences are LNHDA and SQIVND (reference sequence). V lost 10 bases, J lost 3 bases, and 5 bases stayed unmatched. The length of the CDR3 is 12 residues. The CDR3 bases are TGTGCCACCCGACAGGGAGAAGAGACCCAGTACTTC. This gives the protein CATRQGEETQYF.

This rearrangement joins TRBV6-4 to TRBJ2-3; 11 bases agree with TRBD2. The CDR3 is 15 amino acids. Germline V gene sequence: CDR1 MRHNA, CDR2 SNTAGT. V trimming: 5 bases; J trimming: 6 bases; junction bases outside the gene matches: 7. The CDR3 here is CASSPLAGGPDTQYF. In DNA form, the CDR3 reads TGTGCCAGCAGTCCCTTAGCGGGAGGGCCGGATACGCAGTATTTT.

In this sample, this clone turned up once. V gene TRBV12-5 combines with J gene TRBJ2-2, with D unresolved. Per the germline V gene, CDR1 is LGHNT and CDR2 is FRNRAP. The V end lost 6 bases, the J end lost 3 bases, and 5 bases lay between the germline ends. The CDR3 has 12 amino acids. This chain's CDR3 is CASGVDTGELFF. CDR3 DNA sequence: TGTGCTAGTGGAGTAGACACCGGGGAGCTGTTTTTT.

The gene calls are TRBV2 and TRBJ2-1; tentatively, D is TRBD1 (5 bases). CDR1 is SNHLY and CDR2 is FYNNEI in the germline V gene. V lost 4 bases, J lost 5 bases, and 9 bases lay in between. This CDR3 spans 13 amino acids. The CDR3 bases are TGTGCCAGCAGTGTAAGCAGGGACAATGAGCAGTTCTTC. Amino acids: CASSVSRDNEQFF.

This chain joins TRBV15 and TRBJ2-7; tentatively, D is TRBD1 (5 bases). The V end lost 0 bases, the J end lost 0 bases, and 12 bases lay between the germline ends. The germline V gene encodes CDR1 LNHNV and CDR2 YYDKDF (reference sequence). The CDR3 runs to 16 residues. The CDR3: CATSRDGAGPSYEQYF. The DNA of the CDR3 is TGTGCCACCAGCAGAGATGGGGCAGGGCCCTCCTACGAGCAGTACTTC.

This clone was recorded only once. As DNA, the CDR3 is TGTGCCAGTAGTACAATGGCTCGGAGGGGCTATGGCTACACCTTC. Its translation: CASSTMARRGYGYTF. The V and J genes are TRBV19 and TRBJ1-2; possibly TRBD1 for D (5 bases). Trimming took off 4 bases at V and 4 bases at J, with 16 bases between the two ends. Germline V gives CDR1 LNHDA, CDR2 SQIVND (reference sequence). The CDR3 length is 15 residues.

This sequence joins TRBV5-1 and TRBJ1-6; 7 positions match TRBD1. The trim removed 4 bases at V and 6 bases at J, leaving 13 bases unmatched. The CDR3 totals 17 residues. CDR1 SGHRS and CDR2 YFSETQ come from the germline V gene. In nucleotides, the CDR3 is TGCGCCAGCAGCCAAGGTTCAGGGGGGCAGGGTAATTCACCCCTCCACTTT. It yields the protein CASSQGSGGQGNSPLHF.

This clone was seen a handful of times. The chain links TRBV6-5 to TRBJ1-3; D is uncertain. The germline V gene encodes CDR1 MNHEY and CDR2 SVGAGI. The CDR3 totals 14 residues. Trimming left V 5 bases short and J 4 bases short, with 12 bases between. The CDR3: CASSPAEPGNTIYF. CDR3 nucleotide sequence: TGTGCCAGCAGTCCCGCGGAGCCGGGAAACACCATATATTTT.

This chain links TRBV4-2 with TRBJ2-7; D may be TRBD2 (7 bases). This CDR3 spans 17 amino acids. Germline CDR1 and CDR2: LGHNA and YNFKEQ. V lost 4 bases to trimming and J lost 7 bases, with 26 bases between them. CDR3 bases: TGTGCCAGCAGCCCCCTAGGGGGGGTACAGGGCCTCCGGGAGCAGTACTTC. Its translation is CASSPLGGVQGLREQYF.

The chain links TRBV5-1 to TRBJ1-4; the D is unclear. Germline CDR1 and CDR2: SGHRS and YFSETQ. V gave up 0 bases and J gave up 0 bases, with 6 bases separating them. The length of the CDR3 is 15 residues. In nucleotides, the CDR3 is TGCGCCAGCAGCTTGGCCGGGACAACTAATGAAAAACTGTTTTTT. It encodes CASSLAGTTNEKLFF.

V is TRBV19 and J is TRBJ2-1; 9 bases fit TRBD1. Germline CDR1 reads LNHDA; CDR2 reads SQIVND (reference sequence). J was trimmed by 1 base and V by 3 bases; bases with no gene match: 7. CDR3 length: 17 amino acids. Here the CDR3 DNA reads TGTGCCAGTAGTATGTCGATAGGGACAGGGTCCTACAATGAGCAGTTCTTC. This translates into CASSMSIGTGSYNEQFF.

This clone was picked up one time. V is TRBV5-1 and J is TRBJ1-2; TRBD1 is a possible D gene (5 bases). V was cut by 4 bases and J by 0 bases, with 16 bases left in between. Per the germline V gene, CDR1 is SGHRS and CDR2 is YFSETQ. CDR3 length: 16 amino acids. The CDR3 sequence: CASSPNRGTSNYGYTF. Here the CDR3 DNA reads TGCGCCAGCAGCCCAAACCGGGGGACGTCTAACTATGGCTACACCTTC.

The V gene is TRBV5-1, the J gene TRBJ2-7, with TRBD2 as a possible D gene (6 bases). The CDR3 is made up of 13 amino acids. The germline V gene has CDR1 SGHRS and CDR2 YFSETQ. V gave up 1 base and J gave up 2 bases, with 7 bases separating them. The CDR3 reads CASSLSGAYEQYF. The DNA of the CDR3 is TGCGCCAGCAGCTTGTCGGGGGCCTACGAGCAGTACTTC. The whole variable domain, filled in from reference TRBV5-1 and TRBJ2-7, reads KAGVTQTPRYLIKTRGQQVTLSCSPISGHRSVSWYQQTPGQGLQFLFEYFSETQRNKGNFPGRFSGRQFSNSRSEMNVSTLELGDSALYLCASSLSGAYEQYFGPGTRLTVT.